What follows is one T cell receptor (beta chain) and its context. What it binds is not known. This record comes from a study of T cells in Graves' hyperthyroidism and ophthalmopathy. RNA transcripts provided the source from which TCR beta CDR3 regions were amplified. The study used the HTBI primer set for a first-round RT-PCR of the TCR CDR3. A single record per CDR3 protein comes from TCRdb applying MiXCR to the multiplex PCR reads. The table shows some 530,000 distinct CDR3 sequences, with about 22% occurring only once. Points from the study as a whole: Ophthalmopathy got predicted by the model a median 6.5 months before its onset. Ophthalmopathy was separated from stable hyperthyroidism by a 13 V-J model. Most clonotypes that expanded in the thyroid above 0.001 also showed up in blood.

Trimming took 10 bases from V and 2 from J; bases not matched to a gene: 8. The CDR3 spans 14 residues. Germline V lookup: CDR1 MDHEN, CDR2 SYDVKM. The rearrangement joins TRBV28 to TRBJ2-5; 9 bases match TRBD1. The specimen sequenced was blood. This TCR was sampled from a woman in her sixties or seventies with Graves' ophthalmopathy. The CDR3 loop reads CATSRDRDQETQYF. The CDR3 coding sequence is TGTGCCACGTCCCGGGACAGGGATCAAGAGACCCAGTACTTC. The variable domain in full, completed from reference TRBV28 and TRBJ2-5, reads DVKVTQSSRYLVKRTGEKVFLECVQDMDHENMFWYRQDPGLGLRLIYFSYDVKMKEKGDIPEGYSVSREKKERFSLILESASTNQTSMYLCATSRDRDQETQYFGPGTRLLVL.